This TCR beta chain was retrieved from a study of post-analysis software for immune sequencing data. For the study at large: Patients had relapsing-remitting, secondary progressive or progressive-relapsing multiple sclerosis; some lacked subtype.

Study results and caveats: Controls' normalized Chao1 diversity significantly exceeded that of multiple sclerosis patients. In patients, TRBV5-6, TRBV5-1 and TRBV20-1 belonged to roughly 5 TRBV segments found more frequently than in controls. F measure showed strong co-clustering of same-batch samples.

Germline values: CDR1 MNHEY, CDR2 SMNVEV (reference sequence). The CDR3 is 15 amino acids. V was cut by 5 bases and J by 0 bases, with 8 bases left in between. Unique molecular identifiers were present in the TCR beta cDNA libraries. Yield was around 500,000 cDNA molecules from 1 to 10 million T cells. From the PCR reads, TCRdb called clonotypes with MiXCR, one entry per CDR3 protein. There are about 770,000 distinct CDR3 sequences in the sample; about half occur only once, and approximately 4.4% lies in the top ten. This clonotype has only a few counts. Its antigen is not identified. The clonotype comes from a girl between 5 and 17 years old with multiple sclerosis. The rearrangement joins TRBV27 to TRBJ1-6; D is unclear. Material: blood. In DNA form, the CDR3 reads TGTGCCAGCAGTACGAGGAGCTCCTATAATTCACCCCTCCACTTT. As protein: CASSTRSSYNSPLHF.